This record covers a single T cell receptor beta chain. The length of the CDR3 is 13 residues. The V gene end was trimmed by 5 bases and the J gene end by 4 bases; junction bases not matched to a gene: 4. The germline gives CDR1 LNHNV, CDR2 YYDKDF (reference sequence). Sequencing was performed with immunoSEQ multiplex PCR; in TCRdb, only in-frame clones are kept and a portion is missing. The profile shows 25,000 to 30,000 clones, about 92% of them singletons. The record originates from a study of T cells in tuberculosis. Source material: PBMCs. The sequence came from a donor aged 10-29 years with latent tuberculosis or without tuberculosis infection. The chain employs TRBV15 and TRBJ2-7; the match to TRBD1 covers 8 bases. The CDR3 DNA reads TGTGCCACCAGCCCCAGGGGGCGATACGAGCAGTACTTC. It yields the protein CATSPRGRYEQYF.